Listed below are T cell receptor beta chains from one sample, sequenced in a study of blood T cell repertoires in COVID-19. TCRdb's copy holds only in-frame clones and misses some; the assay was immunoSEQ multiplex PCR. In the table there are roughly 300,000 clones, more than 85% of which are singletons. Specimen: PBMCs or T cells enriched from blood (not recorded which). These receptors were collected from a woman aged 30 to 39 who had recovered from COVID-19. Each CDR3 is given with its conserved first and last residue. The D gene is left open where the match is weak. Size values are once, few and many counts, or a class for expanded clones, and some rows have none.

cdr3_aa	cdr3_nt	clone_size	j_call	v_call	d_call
CASSSGPGQTRGETQYF	TGTGCCAGCAGCTCGGGGCCGGGACAAACTCGAGGGGAGACCCAGTACTTC	once	TRBJ2-5	TRBV7-9	NA
CAITTGTFYEQYF	TGTGCCATCACGACAGGGACGTTCTACGAGCAGTACTTC	NA	TRBJ2-7	TRBV6-5	TRBD1
CARSFRTEAFF	TGTGCCAGAAGCTTTCGGACTGAAGCTTTCTTT	NA	TRBJ1-1	TRBV5-3	NA
CASSIGGSSGNTIYF	TGTGCCAGTAGTATAGGGGGCTCGTCTGGAAACACCATATATTTT	NA	TRBJ1-3	TRBV19	NA
CASSSDSVSYEQYF	TGTGCCAGCAGTTCTGACAGTGTGTCCTACGAGCAGTACTTC	NA	TRBJ2-7	TRBV13	NA
CASTHRGHTTDTQYF	TGTGCCAGCACCCACAGGGGGCATACCACAGATACGCAGTATTTT	NA	TRBJ2-3	TRBV9	TRBD1
CATRGQTNTGELFF	TGTGCCACCCGAGGACAGACCAACACCGGGGAGCTGTTTTTT	NA	TRBJ2-2	TRBV6-5	NA
CSARDPETQYF	TGCAGTGCTAGAGATCCGGAGACCCAGTACTTC	NA	TRBJ2-5	TRBV20-1	NA
CASSPGVPEVSGNTIYF	TGTGCCAGCAGCCCCGGGGTTCCGGAAGTCTCTGGAAACACCATATATTTT	NA	TRBJ1-3	TRBV9	NA
CASSASGGAVFQNNEQFF	TGTGCCAGCAGCGCTAGCGGGGGGGCCGTTTTCCAAAACAATGAGCAGTTCTTC	NA	TRBJ2-1	TRBV9	TRBD2
CASSNTPGVYGYTF	TGTGCCAGCAGTAACACTCCAGGGGTCTATGGCTACACCTTC	once	TRBJ1-2	TRBV6-5	NA
CAISGTGSGTEAFF	TGTGCCATCAGTGGGACAGGATCGGGGACTGAAGCTTTCTTT	NA	TRBJ1-1	TRBV10-3	TRBD1
CATSQGDISYEQYF	TGTGCCACCAGTCAGGGGGATATCTCCTACGAGCAGTACTTC	NA	TRBJ2-7	TRBV15	TRBD1
CASSEPGTGYGYTF	TGTGCCAGCAGTGAGCCCGGGACAGGCTATGGCTACACCTTC	NA	TRBJ1-2	TRBV25-1	TRBD1
CASSVDRGYYGYTF	TGTGCCAGCAGCGTGGACAGGGGCTACTATGGCTACACCTTC	NA	TRBJ1-2	TRBV5-4	TRBD1
CASMRTGSSYEQYF	TGTGCCAGTATGAGGACAGGGAGCTCCTACGAGCAGTACTTC	NA	TRBJ2-7	TRBV19	TRBD1
CASSDGQGGGNQPQHF	TGTGCCAGCAGCGACGGACAGGGGGGTGGCAATCAGCCCCAGCATTTT	NA	TRBJ1-5	TRBV28	TRBD1
CASSYSSRGVKETQYF	TGTGCCAGCAGTTACTCTTCACGGGGGGTAAAAGAGACCCAGTACTTC	NA	TRBJ2-5	TRBV6-5	TRBD2
CSVEDAGRGRNTEAFF	TGCAGCGTTGAAGATGCCGGCAGGGGAAGGAACACTGAAGCTTTCTTT	once	TRBJ1-1	TRBV29-1	NA
CASSLGGQGPQETQYF	TGTGCCAGCAGCTTAGGAGGACAGGGTCCCCAAGAGACCCAGTACTTC	once	TRBJ2-5	TRBV11-2	TRBD1
CASSGFEHRNTEAFF	TGTGCCAGCAGCGGTTTTGAGCATCGGAACACTGAAGCTTTCTTT	NA	TRBJ1-1	TRBV21-1	NA
CASSVIRGQRETQYF	TGTGCCAGCAGCGTCATTAGAGGGCAGAGAGAGACCCAGTACTTC	NA	TRBJ2-5	TRBV5-4	NA
CATSRAQVASTDTQYF	TGTGCCACCAGCAGAGCACAGGTCGCTAGCACAGATACGCAGTATTTT	NA	TRBJ2-3	TRBV15	NA
CASSLRRGFYEQYF	TGTGCCAGCAGTTTACGCAGGGGGTTCTACGAGCAGTACTTC	once	TRBJ2-7	TRBV28	TRBD1
CASSPIPRGKAYEQYF	TGTGCCAGCAGCCCAATACCCCGGGGAAAAGCCTACGAGCAGTACTTC	NA	TRBJ2-7	TRBV3-1/TRBV3-2	NA
CASSLDSRTQYF	TGTGCCAGCAGCTTAGATTCTCGGACCCAGTACTTC	NA	TRBJ2-5	TRBV11-2	NA
CASSGTGGYEQYF	TGTGCCAGCTCCGGGACAGGGGGGTACGAGCAGTACTTC	NA	TRBJ2-7	TRBV5-6	TRBD1
CASSWSTGQTNSPLHF	TGCGCCAGCAGCTGGTCTACTGGACAGACGAATTCACCCCTCCACTTT	NA	TRBJ1-6	TRBV5-1	NA